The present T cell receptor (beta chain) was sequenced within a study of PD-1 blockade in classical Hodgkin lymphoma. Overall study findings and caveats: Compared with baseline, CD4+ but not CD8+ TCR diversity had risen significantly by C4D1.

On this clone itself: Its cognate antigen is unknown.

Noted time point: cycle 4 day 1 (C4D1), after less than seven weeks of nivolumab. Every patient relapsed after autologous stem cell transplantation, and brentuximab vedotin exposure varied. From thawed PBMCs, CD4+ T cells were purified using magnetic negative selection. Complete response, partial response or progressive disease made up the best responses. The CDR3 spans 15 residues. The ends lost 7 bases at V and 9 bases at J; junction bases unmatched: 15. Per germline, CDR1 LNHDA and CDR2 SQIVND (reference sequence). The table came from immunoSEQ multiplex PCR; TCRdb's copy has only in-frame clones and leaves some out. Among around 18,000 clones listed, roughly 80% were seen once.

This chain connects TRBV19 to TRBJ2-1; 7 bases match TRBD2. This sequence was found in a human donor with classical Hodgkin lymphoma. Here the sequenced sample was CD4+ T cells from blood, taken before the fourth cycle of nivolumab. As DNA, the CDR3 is TGTGCCAGTACCCCTGCGGGAGAAAGAGCCGGTGAGCAGTTCTTC. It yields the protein CASTPAGERAGEQFF.